This T cell receptor (beta chain) was obtained from a study of T cells of healthy individuals. CDR3 length: 12 amino acids. Germline CDR1 is SQVTM and CDR2 is ANQGSEA. V lost 4 bases and J 3 bases, leaving 10 bases between the germline ends. Many counts were recorded for this clonotype. One entry per CDR3 protein results from TCRdb running MiXCR on the 5' RACE reads. The sample lists about 96,000 distinct CDR3 sequences; roughly 18% were seen once. V and J are TRBV29-1 and TRBJ2-7, with D perhaps matching TRBD2 (6 bases). The receptor was derived from a human donor in good health. This CDR3 is CSVVEGRYEQYF. The CDR3 DNA follows: TGCAGCGTTGTGGAGGGCCGCTACGAGCAGTACTTC.